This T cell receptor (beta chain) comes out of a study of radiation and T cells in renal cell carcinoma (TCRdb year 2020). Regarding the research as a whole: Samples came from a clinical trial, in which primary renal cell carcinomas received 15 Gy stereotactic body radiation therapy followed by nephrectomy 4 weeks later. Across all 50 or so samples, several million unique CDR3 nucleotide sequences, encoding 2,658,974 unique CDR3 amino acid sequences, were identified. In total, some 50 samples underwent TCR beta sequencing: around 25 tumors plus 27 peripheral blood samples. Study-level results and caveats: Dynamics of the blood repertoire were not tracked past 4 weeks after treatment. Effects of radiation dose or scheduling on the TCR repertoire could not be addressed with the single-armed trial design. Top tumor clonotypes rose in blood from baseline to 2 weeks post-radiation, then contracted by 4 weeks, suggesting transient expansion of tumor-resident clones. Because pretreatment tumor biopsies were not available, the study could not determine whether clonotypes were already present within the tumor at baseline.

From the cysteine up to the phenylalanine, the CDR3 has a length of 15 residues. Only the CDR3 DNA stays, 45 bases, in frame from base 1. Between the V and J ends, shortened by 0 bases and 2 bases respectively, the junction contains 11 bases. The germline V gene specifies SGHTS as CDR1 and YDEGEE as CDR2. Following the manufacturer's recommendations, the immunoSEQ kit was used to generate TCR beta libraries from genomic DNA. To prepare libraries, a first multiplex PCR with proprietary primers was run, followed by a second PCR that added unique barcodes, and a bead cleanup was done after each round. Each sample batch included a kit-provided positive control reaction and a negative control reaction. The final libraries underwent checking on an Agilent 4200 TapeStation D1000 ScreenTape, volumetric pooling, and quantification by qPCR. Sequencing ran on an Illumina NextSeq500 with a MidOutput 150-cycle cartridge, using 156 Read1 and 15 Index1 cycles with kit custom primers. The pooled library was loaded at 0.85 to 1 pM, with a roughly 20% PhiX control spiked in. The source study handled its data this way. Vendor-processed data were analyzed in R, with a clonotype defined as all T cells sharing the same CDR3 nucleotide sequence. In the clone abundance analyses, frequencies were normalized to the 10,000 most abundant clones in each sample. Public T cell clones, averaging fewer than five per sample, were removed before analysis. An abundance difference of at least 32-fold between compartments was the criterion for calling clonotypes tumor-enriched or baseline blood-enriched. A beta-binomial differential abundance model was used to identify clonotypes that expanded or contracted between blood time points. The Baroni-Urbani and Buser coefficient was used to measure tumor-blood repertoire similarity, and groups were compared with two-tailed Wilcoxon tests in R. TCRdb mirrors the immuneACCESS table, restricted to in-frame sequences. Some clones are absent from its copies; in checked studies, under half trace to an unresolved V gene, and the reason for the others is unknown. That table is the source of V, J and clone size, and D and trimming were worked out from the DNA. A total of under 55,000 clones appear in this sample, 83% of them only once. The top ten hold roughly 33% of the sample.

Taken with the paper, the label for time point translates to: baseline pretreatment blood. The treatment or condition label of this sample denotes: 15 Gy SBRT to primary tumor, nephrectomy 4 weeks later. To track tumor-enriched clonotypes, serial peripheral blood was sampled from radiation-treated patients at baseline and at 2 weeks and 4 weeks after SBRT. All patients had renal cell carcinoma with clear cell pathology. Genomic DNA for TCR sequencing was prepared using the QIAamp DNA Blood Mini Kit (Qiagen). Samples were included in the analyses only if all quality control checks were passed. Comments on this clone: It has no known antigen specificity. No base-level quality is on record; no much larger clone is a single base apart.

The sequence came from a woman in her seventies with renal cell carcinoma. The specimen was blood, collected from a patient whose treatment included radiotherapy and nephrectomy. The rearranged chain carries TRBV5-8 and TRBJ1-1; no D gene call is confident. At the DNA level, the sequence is TGTGCCAGCAGCTTGGGGAGCGGCCTCAACACTGAAGCTTTCTTT. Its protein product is CASSLGSGLNTEAFF.